Each of the 16 T cell receptor beta chains below was sequenced from the same sample in a study of blood T cell repertoires in COVID-19. Libraries were prepared by immunoSEQ multiplex PCR; TCRdb keeps only in-frame clonotypes and omits some of them. The sample lists about 190,000 clones, under 80% occurring once. The sample consisted of peripheral blood. The source is a woman between 50 and 59 years old with acute or convalescent COVID-19.

The chain has TRBV28 and TRBJ1-2, with 12 bases that match TRBD1. The V and J ends lost 6 bases and 0 bases, in that order; junction bases with no gene match: 8. This CDR3 spans 17 amino acids. CDR1 MDHEN and CDR2 SYDVKM come from the germline V gene. CDR3 in amino acids: CASRASGQGAPNYGYTF. CDR3 sequence (DNA): TGTGCCAGCAGAGCCTCGGGACAGGGGGCCCCTAACTATGGCTACACCTTC.

This clone came up a few times. V and J are TRBV6-5 and TRBJ1-6; D is unresolved. The CDR3 extends over 14 amino acids. Germline CDR1 reads MNHEY; CDR2 reads SVGAGI. V shed 10 bases and J shed 0 bases, with 10 bases lying between them. In DNA form, the CDR3 reads TGTGCCACCCAACAGAGCTCCTATAATTCACCCCTCCACTTT. Its translation is CATQQSSYNSPLHF.

The V and J genes are TRBV28 and TRBJ1-2; a possible D gene is TRBD1 (5 bases). Trimming removed 6 bases at V and 3 bases at J, with 8 bases between. CDR1 is MDHEN, CDR2 SYDVKM, per germline. The CDR3 runs 12 residues. CDR3 in amino acids: CASSDSYYGYTF. The CDR3 DNA sequence: TGTGCCAGCAGCGACAGTTACTATGGCTACACCTTC.

J is TRBJ1-2 and V is TRBV6-1; TRBD1 might be the D (5 bases). CDR3 size: 16 residues. Trimming removed 2 bases at V and 6 bases at J, with 19 bases between. Germline V gene sequence: CDR1 MNHNS, CDR2 SASEGT. CDR3 residues: CASSESRWTIWDGYTF. The DNA for the CDR3 is TGTGCCAGCAGTGAATCTAGGTGGACAATTTGGGATGGCTACACCTTC.

The chain carries TRBV27 and TRBJ2-7; TRBD2 agrees at 14 bases. Germline assignment: CDR1 MNHEY and CDR2 SMNVEV (reference sequence). The CDR3 has 15 amino acids. Losses at the gene ends were 5 bases for V and 4 bases for J; bases not matched to a gene: 4. The CDR3 loop is CASSPGLAGVYEQYF. The CDR3 DNA reads as TGTGCCAGCAGTCCGGGACTAGCGGGAGTGTACGAGCAGTACTTC.

The V and J genes are TRBV19 and TRBJ2-2; 7 bases are a match to TRBD2. Per the germline V gene, CDR1 is LNHDA and CDR2 is SQIVND (reference sequence). The CDR3 contains 15 residues. The V segment lost 0 bases and the J segment 5 bases; nucleotides outside the gene matches: 3. The CDR3 loop reads CASSIEGGRTGELFF. The CDR3 DNA reads TGTGCCAGTAGTATAGAGGGAGGGCGAACCGGGGAGCTGTTTTTT.

The rearrangement uses TRBV5-1 and TRBJ1-5; 8 positions match TRBD1. J lost 7 bases, V lost 5 bases, and 11 bases had no gene match. The germline gives CDR1 SGHRS, CDR2 YFSETQ. CDR3 length: 15 amino acids. The CDR3 here is CASRTSTGDSQPQHF. In DNA, the CDR3 is TGCGCCAGCAGGACCTCGACAGGGGATTCACAGCCCCAGCATTTT.

V usage is TRBV7-9 and J usage is TRBJ2-1; tentatively, D is TRBD2 (7 bases). Per the germline V gene, CDR1 is SEHNR and CDR2 is FQNEAQ (reference sequence). V was shortened by 1 base and J by 15 bases, with 16 bases between the two germline ends. The CDR3 runs 13 residues. The CDR3 here is CASSLEGGGELFF. CDR3 bases: TGTGCCAGCAGCTTAGAAGGGGGAGGGGAACTGTTCTTC.

V is TRBV11-2 and J is TRBJ2-2; D is undetermined. Between the trimmed V and J ends, which lost 1 base and 5 bases, there was a span of 8 bases. This CDR3 has 14 residues. Germline CDR1 reads SGHAT; CDR2 reads FQNNGV. The CDR3 DNA reads as TGTGCCAGCAGCTTAGTACGCGGTACCGGGGAGCTGTTTTTT. This translates into CASSLVRGTGELFF.

Only one count was recorded for this clone. The chain is built from TRBV5-1 and TRBJ2-5; D is possibly TRBD1 (5 bases). Trimming left V 0 bases short and J 5 bases short, with 14 bases between. Germline V gene sequence: CDR1 SGHRS, CDR2 YFSETQ. The CDR3 sequence is 15 residues long. For the CDR3, the DNA is TGCGCCAGCAGCTTGGCCGTAGCCAGGGTTGAGACCCAGTACTTC. Translation: CASSLAVARVETQYF.

The rearrangement links TRBV6-5 to TRBJ2-5; D is perhaps TRBD1 (6 bases). CDR1 is MNHEY and CDR2 is SVGAGI in the germline V gene. The CDR3 extends over 14 amino acids. Trimming removed 6 bases from V and 0 bases from J, with 11 bases in between. The CDR3 protein is CASSSRGYQETQYF. The CDR3 nucleotides read TGTGCCAGCAGCTCTAGGGGGTACCAAGAGACCCAGTACTTC.

The chain has TRBV5-5 and TRBJ2-5, with D hard to call. Looked up from germline, CDR1 is SGHKS and CDR2 is YYEKEE (reference sequence). The CDR3 contains 15 residues. With 1 base removed from V and 4 bases from J, the gap between germline ends came to 14 bases. CDR3 DNA: TGTGCCAGCAGCTTGACTGGGCCCTCCGGAGAGACCCAGTACTTC. It is translated as CASSLTGPSGETQYF.

The chain combines TRBV12-3 or TRBV12-4 with TRBJ1-1; TRBD1 aligns across 9 bases. The CDR3 loop spans 13 amino acids. Trimming at V came to 7 bases and at J to 4 bases, leaving 4 bases not matched to a gene. The CDR3 coding sequence is TGTGCCAGCATCCTGGACAGGGGCACTGAAGCTTTCTTT. Translating it yields CASILDRGTEAFF.

The chain recombines TRBV28 with TRBJ1-4, with a possible D match to TRBD1 (6 bases). The CDR3 length is 13 residues. Per the germline V gene, CDR1 is MDHEN and CDR2 is SYDVKM. V shed 8 bases and J shed 8 bases, with 15 bases lying between them. CDR3 in DNA: TGTGCCAGCGCAAGGGATGGGGGCGAAAAACTGTTTTTT. Protein sequence: CASARDGGEKLFF.

This clone was detected only a few times. The chain employs TRBV4-1 and TRBJ2-4; 8 nucleotides match TRBD2. This CDR3 spans 17 amino acids. V dropped 0 bases and J dropped 1; count of bases not matched to a gene: 5. Germline CDR1 reads MGHRA; CDR2 reads YSYEKL. DNA for the CDR3: TGCGCCAGCAGCCAAGATAGGAGCGGGAGCGCCAAAAACATTCAGTACTTC. This gives the protein CASSQDRSGSAKNIQYF.

The chain recombines TRBV3-1 (or the pseudogene TRBV3-2) with TRBJ1-3, with D possibly TRBD1 on 5 matching bases. This CDR3 comprises 18 residues. Trimming took 0 bases from V and 3 from J, leaving 18 bases between them. Germline V gene lookup returns CDR1 LGHDT and CDR2 YNNKEL (reference sequence). The CDR3 loop reads CASSQDRPLEGVGNTIYF. DNA for the CDR3: TGTGCCAGCAGCCAAGATAGGCCGTTGGAAGGGGTTGGAAACACCATATATTTT.